Each of the 17 T cell receptor beta chains below was sequenced from the same sample in a study of CD8+CD57+ T cells in acquired aplastic anemia. Sequencing involved patients with CD8+CD57+ cell expansion previously shown by flow cytometry. Genomic DNA, the template, was used for profiling of the TCR beta VDJ and CDR3. Each CDR3 protein gets one entry after TCRdb re-called the reads with MiXCR. The sample has fewer than 250,000 distinct CDR3 sequences, approximately 50% seen once. Sequencing input: sorted CD4+, CD8+, or CD8+CD57+ T cells (not recorded which) from PBMCs. All receptors come from a human donor with aplastic anemia.

Ten or more counts support this clonotype. CDR3 DNA: TGTGCCACCAGTGATCCTTTACTGGGCTACACCTTC. As protein: CATSDPLLGYTF. The V gene is TRBV24-1, the J gene TRBJ1-2; D is ambiguous. Germline loops: CDR1 KGHDR, CDR2 SFDVKD. V was trimmed by 3 bases and J by 8 bases, leaving 9 bases between them. The CDR3 extends over 12 amino acids.

This clonotype turned up a few times. V usage is TRBV19 and J usage is TRBJ1-2; weak D call: TRBD1 (6 bases). Trimming took 6 bases from V and 7 from J, leaving 18 bases between them. Looked up from germline, CDR1 is LNHDA and CDR2 is SQIVND (reference sequence). This CDR3 spans 14 amino acids. CDR3: CASSPAFSGVGYTF. The CDR3 DNA reads as TGTGCCAGTAGCCCAGCCTTTTCAGGGGTTGGCTACACCTTC.

V usage is TRBV19 and J usage is TRBJ2-5; 11 bases line up with TRBD1. V shed 9 bases, J shed 1 base, and the junction held 13 bases outside the gene matches. Germline V gene data show CDR1 as LNHDA and CDR2 as SQIVND (reference sequence). CDR3 length equals 17 residues. For the CDR3, the DNA is TGTGCCAGCGGGGGACAGGGGGTCCGGCTAGCCCAAGAGACCCAGTACTTC. It codes for CASGGQGVRLAQETQYF.

The sample holds many counts of this clonotype. The genes are TRBV7-6 and TRBJ2-7; perhaps D is TRBD1 or TRBD2 (5 bases each). V gave up 5 bases and J gave up 5 bases, with 13 bases separating them. The germline gives CDR1 SGHVS, CDR2 FNYEAQ. The CDR3 spans 13 residues. Here the CDR3 DNA reads TGTGCCAGCAGCCAGGGACCCCTCGACGAGCAGTACTTC. It translates to CASSQGPLDEQYF.

As concerns this clonotype: One end of the junction does not line up with germline, which may come from a read error. The rearrangement uses TRBV15 and TRBJ2-7; unclear D gene. The germline CDR1 and CDR2 sequences are LNHNV and YYDKDF (reference sequence). The CDR3 sequence is 15 residues long. The CDR3 nucleotides are TGCGCCACCAGCAGAAGCAAGGAACCGACCTACGAGCAGTACTTC. It translates to CATSRSKEPTYEQYF.

For this clonotype: Possible read error: a much larger clone is one base away. CDR3 region: CASGQGGGRNTQYF. CDR3 nucleotides: TGTGCCAGCGGCCAGGGCGGGGGCAGGAATACGCAGTATTTT. The chain joins TRBV14 to TRBJ2-3, with TRBD2 as a possible D gene (7 bases). The length of the CDR3 is 14 residues. CDR1 is SGHDN, CDR2 FVKESK, per germline.

Concerning this clonotype itself: This may arise from a read error, as a much more abundant clone is one base away. J is TRBJ2-7 and V is TRBV28; 8 nucleotides line up with TRBD1. The germline CDR1 and CDR2 sequences are MDHEN and SYDVKM. The CDR3 spans 15 residues. With 5 bases clipped from V and 7 bases from J, the junction kept 13 bases outside the gene matches. The CDR3 nucleotides are TGTGCCAGCAGTCTCGGACAGGGAGATGTTGGTGAGCAGTACTTC. Encoded protein: CASSLGQGDVGEQYF.

This clonotype has just a few counts. The chain links TRBV30 to TRBJ2-7, with TRBD2 identical over 9 bases. The CDR3 contains 13 residues. The J segment lost 5 bases and the V segment lost 1 base, leaving 3 bases of the junction unmatched. The germline V gene encodes CDR1 GTSNPN and CDR2 SVGIG (reference sequence). The CDR3 DNA follows: TGTGCCTGGAGTGGGACTAGCGCTGACGAGCAGTACTTC. Its protein is CAWSGTSADEQYF. Together with reference TRBV30 and TRBJ2-7, the CDR3 gives the full variable domain: SQTIHQWPATLVQPVGSPLSLECTVEGTSNPNLYWYRQAAGRGLQLLFYSVGIGQISSEVPQNLSASRPQDRQFILSSKKLLLSDSGFYLCAWSGTSADEQYFGPGTRLTVT.

The chain combines TRBV20-1 with TRBJ1-2; no clear D. The length of the CDR3 is 13 residues. The germline gives CDR1 DFQATT, CDR2 SNEGSKA (reference sequence). V dropped 5 bases and J dropped 2 bases, with 12 bases sitting between them. The CDR3 sequence: CSAPDPKNYGYTF. CDR3 in DNA: TGCAGTGCTCCGGACCCAAAAAACTATGGCTACACCTTC.

The table lists this clonotype with many counts. The chain uses TRBV4-1 and TRBJ2-2; D not resolved. V was shortened by 3 bases and J by 5 bases, with 10 bases between the two germline ends. Germline loops: CDR1 MGHRA, CDR2 YSYEKL. This CDR3 region has 14 residues. The CDR3 loop reads CASSHRAGTGELFF. The CDR3 nucleotides are TGCGCCAGCAGCCACCGAGCTGGGACCGGGGAGCTGTTTTTT.

This clonotype was detected many times. The V gene is TRBV14, the J gene TRBJ2-7; D is unclear. Germline V gene sequence: CDR1 SGHDN, CDR2 FVKESK. Trimming took 8 bases from V and 4 from J, leaving 15 bases between them. The CDR3 has 13 amino acids. The CDR3 region is CASLRTGSYEQYF. The CDR3 region has the DNA TGTGCCAGCCTAAGGACGGGCTCGTACGAGCAGTACTTC.

This rearrangement joins TRBV3-1 to TRBJ2-1, with 8 bases matching TRBD1. Trimming removed 6 bases from V and 6 bases from J; junction bases left unmatched: 13. The germline V gene encodes CDR1 LGHDT and CDR2 YNNKEL (reference sequence). This CDR3 comprises 16 residues. The CDR3 nucleotides are TGTGCCAGCAGTCCTGTCCCCAGGACAGGGTCCAATGAGCAGTTCTTC. It translates to CASSPVPRTGSNEQFF.

This clonotype appeared many times. The chain is built from TRBV2 and TRBJ2-1, with D maybe TRBD2 (6 bases). This CDR3 spans 14 amino acids. From germline, CDR1 is SNHLY and CDR2 FYNNEI. Trimming took 4 bases from V and 6 from J, leaving 13 bases between them. The CDR3 region has the DNA TGTGCCAGCAGTGGGGGCGGGGCCCTCAATGAGCAGTTCTTC. Translating gives CASSGGGALNEQFF.

This clonotype has ten or more counts. The chain couples TRBV13 to TRBJ2-7; D gene uncertain. Looked up from germline, CDR1 is PRHDT and CDR2 is FYEKMQ (reference sequence). V lost 5 bases to trimming and J lost 2 bases, with 16 bases between them. This CDR3 is built from 15 residues. This chain's CDR3 is CASSPRTSLPYEQYF. The CDR3 DNA is TGTGCCAGCAGCCCTAGGACCTCACTCCCCTACGAGCAGTACTTC.

V gene TRBV27 combines with J gene TRBJ2-1; no clear D. The V gene lost 8 bases and the J gene lost 0 bases, with 5 bases spanning the gap. This CDR3 contains 12 residues. CDR1 is MNHEY, CDR2 SMNVEV, per germline (reference sequence). The CDR3 protein is CASQVSYNEQFF. CDR3 coding DNA: TGTGCCAGCCAGGTCTCCTACAATGAGCAGTTCTTC.

This sequence joins TRBV6-2 or TRBV6-3 and TRBJ2-3; TRBD2 agrees at 9 bases. This CDR3 contains 14 residues. V shed 6 bases, J shed 6 bases, and the junction held 7 bases outside the gene matches. CDR1 and CDR2 (germline): MNHEY, SVGEGT. The DNA of the CDR3 is TGTGCCAGCAGCATAGCGGGGGCCCGGGATACGCAGTATTTT. Its translation is CASSIAGARDTQYF.

This clonotype has ten or more counts. The chain is built from TRBV29-1 and TRBJ2-4; 9 nucleotides align to TRBD1. The CDR3 consists of 14 residues. Trimming took 3 bases from V and 1 from J; bases not matched to a gene: 1. Germline lookup yields CDR1 SQVTM and CDR2 ANQGSEA. The DNA of the CDR3 is TGCAGCGTTGAGGGGACAGGGGCCAAAAACATTCAGTACTTC. This codes for CSVEGTGAKNIQYF. Filled out from reference TRBV29-1 and TRBJ2-4, the complete variable domain reads SAVISQKPSRDICQRGTSLTIQCQVDSQVTMMFWYRQQPGQSLTLIATANQGSEATYESGFVIDKFPISRPNLTFSTLTVSNMSPEDSSIYLCSVEGTGAKNIQYFGAGTRLSVL.